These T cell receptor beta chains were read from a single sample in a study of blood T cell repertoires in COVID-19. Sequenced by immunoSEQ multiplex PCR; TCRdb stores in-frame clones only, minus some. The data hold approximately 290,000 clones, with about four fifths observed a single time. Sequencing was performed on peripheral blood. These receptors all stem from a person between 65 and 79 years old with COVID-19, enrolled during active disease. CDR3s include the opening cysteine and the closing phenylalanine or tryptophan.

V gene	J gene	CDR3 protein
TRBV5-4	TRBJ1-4	CASSVQGVNEKLFF
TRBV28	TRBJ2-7	CASSLRRQGVHEQYF
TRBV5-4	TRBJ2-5	CASSLGLAGGFETQYF
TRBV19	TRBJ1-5	CASTPGTGVQPQHF
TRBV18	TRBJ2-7	CASSPLAVSEQYF
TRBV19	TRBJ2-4	CASSMRRPLAKNIQYF
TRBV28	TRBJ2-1	CASSRQPREQFF
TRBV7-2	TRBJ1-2	CASSPAAVLLGYTF
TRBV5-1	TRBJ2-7	CASSFYGTGGIPYEQYF
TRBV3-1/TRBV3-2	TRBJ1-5	CASSPKSILGKTELHSNQPQHF
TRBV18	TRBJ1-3	CASSPELTGNTIYF
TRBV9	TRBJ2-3	CASSVSPGSTDTQYF
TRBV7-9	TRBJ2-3	CASSRQLAGGSGDTQYF
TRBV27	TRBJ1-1	CASSSGFTEAFF
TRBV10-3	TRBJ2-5	CAIMAGGRETQYF
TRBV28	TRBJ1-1	CASSLPGQQGLGYTEAFF
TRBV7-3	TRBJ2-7	CASSPRAGASYEQYF
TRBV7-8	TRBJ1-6	CASSLVEQGYSPLHF
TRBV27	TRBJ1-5	CASSFSPPGQAVQPQHF
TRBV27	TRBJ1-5	CASSLSTGRNQPQHF
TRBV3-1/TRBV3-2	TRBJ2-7	CASSQEDRVSDEQYF
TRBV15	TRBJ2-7	CATRRTGREGYEQYF
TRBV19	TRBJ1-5	CASSRDSGGYQPQHF
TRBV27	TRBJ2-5	CASNISGTPLGETQYF
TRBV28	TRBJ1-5	CASSLGGQPQHF
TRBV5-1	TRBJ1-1	CASTGTRNTEAFF
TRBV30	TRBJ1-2	CACPGTVYGYTF
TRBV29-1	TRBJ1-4	CSVEVSNEKLFF